A single sample gave rise to the 9 T cell receptor beta chains below, sequenced in a study of blood T cell repertoires in COVID-19. Using immunoSEQ multiplex PCR, the repertoire was profiled, and TCRdb retains in-frame clones only, with some absent. The data contain over 150,000 clones, approximately 83% of them singletons. Material for sequencing was peripheral blood. The receptors were sampled from a woman of 80 years or more with acute or convalescent COVID-19.

The V gene is TRBV29-1, the J gene TRBJ1-2; D call uncertain. CDR1 is SQVTM and CDR2 is ANQGSEA in the germline V gene. This CDR3 comprises 13 residues. V was shortened by 1 base and J by 6 bases, with 12 bases between the two germline ends. This chain's CDR3 is CSVEVTAGDGYTF. CDR3 DNA sequence: TGCAGCGTTGAAGTTACAGCGGGAGATGGCTACACCTTC. The complete variable domain, with remaining parts taken from reference TRBV29-1 and TRBJ1-2, reads SAVISQKPSRDICQRGTSLTIQCQVDSQVTMMFWYRQQPGQSLTLIATANQGSEATYESGFVIDKFPISRPNLTFSTLTVSNMSPEDSSIYLCSVEVTAGDGYTFGSGTRLTVV.

The chain recombines TRBV29-1 with TRBJ2-1; 8 bases agree with TRBD2. V was clipped by 4 bases and J by 12 bases; unmatched bases: 8. Germline values: CDR1 SQVTM, CDR2 ANQGSEA. This CDR3 region has 12 residues. The CDR3 DNA reads as TGCAGCGTTGCAAGCGGGAGAGTAGGGCAGTTCTTC. Its translation is CSVASGRVGQFF.

The genes are TRBV10-3 and TRBJ2-6; D remains unclear. The V end was cut by 4 bases, the J end by 2 bases, with 12 bases between. This CDR3 contains 16 residues. CDR1 is ENHRY, CDR2 SYGVKD, per germline. The CDR3 DNA is TGTGCCATCAGTGGCCTGGCGGCAGCTGGGGCCAACGTCCTGACTTTC. Its protein is CAISGLAAAGANVLTF.

V usage is TRBV7-2 and J usage is TRBJ2-1; unclear D gene. V dropped 5 bases and J dropped 8 bases, with 19 bases sitting between them. Germline CDR1 is SGHTA and CDR2 is FQGNSA. CDR3 length equals 15 residues. CDR3 sequence: CASSTKLARGDEQFF. The CDR3 region has the DNA TGTGCCAGCAGCACCAAACTCGCCCGCGGTGATGAGCAGTTCTTC.

This clone was found a few times. The chain has TRBV19 and TRBJ2-1; TRBD2 aligns across 10 bases. The germline CDR1 and CDR2 sequences are LNHDA and SQIVND (reference sequence). The CDR3 runs to 18 residues. The V gene end was trimmed by 5 bases and the J gene end by 0 bases; junction bases not matched to a gene: 10. Here the CDR3 reads CASSWLAGVPSSYNEQFF. Written as DNA, the CDR3 is TGTGCCAGTAGTTGGCTAGCGGGAGTGCCGAGCTCCTACAATGAGCAGTTCTTC.

This sequence joins TRBV9 and TRBJ2-2; D gene ambiguous. Germline V gives CDR1 SGDLS, CDR2 YYNGEE. CDR3 length: 14 amino acids. Trimming took off 0 bases at V and 5 bases at J, with 8 bases between the two ends. The CDR3 here is CASSVVRSTGELFF. The CDR3 nucleotides are TGTGCCAGCAGCGTAGTACGGTCGACCGGGGAGCTGTTTTTT.

This clone showed up just once. The V and J genes are TRBV6-5 and TRBJ2-3; tentative D call: TRBD1 (5 bases). The V gene's germline CDR1 is MNHEY and CDR2 SVGAGI. The CDR3 consists of 14 residues. V was shortened by 2 bases and J by 2 bases, with 8 bases between the two germline ends. Here the CDR3 DNA reads TGTGCCAGCAGTTACGGGGCAGTCACAGATACGCAGTATTTT. The encoded protein is CASSYGAVTDTQYF.

The rearrangement joins TRBV14 to TRBJ1-3; D gene uncertain. Germline V gene lookup returns CDR1 SGHDN and CDR2 FVKESK. The CDR3 loop spans 12 amino acids. Deletions cut 2 bases from V and 10 bases from J, with 9 bases between. The CDR3: CASSQRRGTIYF. CDR3 nucleotide sequence: TGTGCCAGCAGCCAACGAAGAGGTACCATATATTTT.

The rearrangement joins TRBV7-2 to TRBJ2-7; D is uncertain. Trimming stripped 1 base from V and 7 bases from J, with 11 bases between. The CDR3 spans 13 residues. Germline values: CDR1 SGHTA, CDR2 FQGNSA. The CDR3: CASSLGRSWEQYF. The CDR3 nucleotides are TGTGCCAGCAGCTTAGGCAGGTCTTGGGAGCAGTACTTC.